The subject of this entry is one TCR beta chain. As yet, its antigen is unknown. The assay was immunoSEQ multiplex PCR, and TCRdb's table has in-frame clones only and misses some. The sample has 100,000 to 140,000 clones; approximately 90% are singletons. These data originate in a study of OX40 agonist ivuxolimab in advanced cancers. The study, taken as a whole, reports: Clonal expansion by week 6 occurred in CD4+ and CD8+ blood T cells (at 0.1 to 3.0 mg/kg). In CD8+ T cells, expanded clones were on average more numerous than in CD4+.

Germline lookup yields CDR1 SGHNT and CDR2 YYREEE (reference sequence). CDR3 size: 11 residues. V was shortened by 6 bases and J by 0 bases, with 3 bases between the two germline ends. The sequencing here drew on CD4+ or CD8+ T cells sorted from blood, taken in a trial of the OX40 agonist ivuxolimab. The rearrangement joins TRBV5-4 to TRBJ2-5; D remains ambiguous. The TCR sequence derives from an adult with an advanced solid tumor such as melanoma, head and neck, liver or kidney cancer. The CDR3 protein is CASTDQETQYF. The CDR3 bases are TGTGCCAGCACCGACCAAGAGACCCAGTACTTC.